These T cell receptor beta chains were read from a single sample in a study of blood T cells in healthy people across ages. Each CDR3 protein gets one entry after TCRdb re-called the 5' RACE reads with MiXCR. The table has 650,000 to 700,000 distinct CDR3 sequences, around 32% seen once. The sample consisted of blood. The receptors derive from a woman older than 75 in good health. Both conserved end residues are part of each CDR3. D genes are given only for firm matches. The size field is filled for only some rows; it gives once, few, many or a size class.

clone size	J gene	D gene	V gene	CDR3 DNA	CDR3 protein
many	TRBJ2-5	.	TRBV10-3	TGTGCCATCAGTGACGAAGGGAATCTTGAGACCCAGTACTTC	CAISDEGNLETQYF
many	TRBJ2-1	TRBD2	TRBV20-1	TGCAGTGCTAGCCTAGCGGGGGACTACAATGAGCAGTTCTTC	CSASLAGDYNEQFF
.	TRBJ1-4	.	TRBV7-2	TGTGCCAGCAGCTTAGATTCGGGGGTTGAAAAACTGTTTTTT	CASSLDSGVEKLFF
.	TRBJ2-3	TRBD2	TRBV20-1	TGCAGTGCTAGAGTGCTAGCGGGGGAACCAGATACGCAGTATTTT	CSARVLAGEPDTQYF
once	TRBJ2-5	TRBD2	TRBV7-2	TGTACCAGCAGCCCCCGGGGGGGGACCCAAGAGACCCAGTACTTC	CTSSPRGGTQETQYF
.	TRBJ2-5	TRBD1	TRBV28	TGTGCCAGCCTCAGGACAGGGTCCTCTGACGAGCGGTACTTC	CASLRTGSSDERYF
.	TRBJ2-1	.	TRBV7-9	TGTGCCAGCAGCGTGGGACTCAGGTTCAATGAGCAGTCCTTC	CASSVGLRFNEQSF
few	TRBJ2-2	TRBD1	TRBV20-1	TGCAGTGCGGGACAGGGCAATTCGAACACCGGGGAGCTGTTTTTT	CSAGQGNSNTGELFF
many	TRBJ2-5	TRBD2	TRBV30	TGTGCCTGGAGCGCCGGGACTAGCGCTGACCAAGAGACCCAGTACTTC	CAWSAGTSADQETQYF
few	TRBJ1-3	.	TRBV28	TGTGCCAGCTCACCGCCCGGAAACACCATATATTTT	CASSPPGNTIYF
.	TRBJ2-7	TRBD1	TRBV20-1	TGCAGTGCTGGAGGGGACAGGGGATATGCCGAGCAGTACTTC	CSAGGDRGYAEQYF
.	TRBJ2-1	.	TRBV12-3/TRBV12-4	TGTGCCAGCAACCCGGGCGGAGGAGGATACAATGAGCAGTTCTTC	CASNPGGGGYNEQFF
.	TRBJ2-1	TRBD2	TRBV20-1	TGCAGTGCCTTCGGGACTAGCGGTCACAATGAGCAGTTCTTC	CSAFGTSGHNEQFF
.	TRBJ2-2	TRBD2	TRBV9	TGTGCCAGCAGCGTAGGGTCCCATGCTAGCGGCCGCACCGGGGAGCTGTTTTTT	CASSVGSHASGRTGELFF
.	TRBJ2-1	.	TRBV20-1	TGCAGTGCTAGAGAAGTAGGAGTGAGCGAGCAGTTCTTC	CSAREVGVSEQFF
many	TRBJ2-1	TRBD2	TRBV20-1	TGCAGTGCTCTTAGACTAGCGGGGAGCTCCTACAATGAGCAGTTCTTC	CSALRLAGSSYNEQFF
.	TRBJ2-3	.	TRBV12-3/TRBV12-4	TGTGGCAGCAGTTTAGATGCGCAATATTTT	CGSSLDAQYF
few	TRBJ2-2	TRBD2	TRBV6-6	TGTGCCAGCAGAGGGGAGGGGACCGGCGGGGAGCTGTTTTTT	CASRGEGTGGELFF
many	TRBJ2-3	.	TRBV20-1	TGCAGTGCTAATGGAGGGGGCCCAGATACGCAGTATTTT	CSANGGGPDTQYF
many	TRBJ2-7	.	TRBV7-9	TGTGCCAGCAGGCCCGCGTCAGGGTATTCCTACGAGCAGTACTTC	CASRPASGYSYEQYF
.	TRBJ2-3	TRBD2	TRBV7-2	TGTGCCAGCAGCTTAGGCGGGACTAGCACTACTAGCACAGATACGCAGTATTTT	CASSLGGTSTTSTDTQYF
many	TRBJ2-7	.	TRBV5-6	TGTGCCAGCAGCGTAACGACAGTCACCTACGAGCAGTACTTC	CASSVTTVTYEQYF
few	TRBJ1-2	.	TRBV9	TGTGCCAGCAGCGCTGAGAGTTTACGTGGCTACACCTTC	CASSAESLRGYTF
many	TRBJ1-5	TRBD1	TRBV12-3/TRBV12-4	TGTGCCAGCAGTTTAGGCAGGGGGGATCAGCCCCAGCATTTT	CASSLGRGDQPQHF
few	TRBJ2-1	.	TRBV6-2/TRBV6-3	TGTGCCAGCAGGCGGTGGGATGAGCAGTTCTTC	CASRRWDEQFF
many	TRBJ2-1	TRBD2	TRBV30	TGTGCCTGGAAAATCGCGCTAGCGGGGGGGTACAATGAGCAGTTCTTC	CAWKIALAGGYNEQFF
many	TRBJ1-2	TRBD1	TRBV7-2	TGTGCCAGCAGCCCGCAGACAGGGAGGTCGGATGGCTACACCTTC	CASSPQTGRSDGYTF
.	TRBJ1-4	.	TRBV29-1	TGCAGCGCTGTCCAGGACGGGAATGAAAAACTGTTTTTT	CSAVQDGNEKLFF
.	TRBJ2-5	.	TRBV29-1	TGCAGCACGAAGCAAGAGACCCAGTACTTC	CSTKQETQYF
.	TRBJ1-5	TRBD1	TRBV20-1	TGCAGTGCCGGACAGGGGAAGGATCAGCCCCAGCATTTT	CSAGQGKDQPQHF
many	TRBJ2-2	.	TRBV27	TGTGCCAGCAGTTCCAGTGGGGGGGCCAACACCGGGGAGCTGTTTTTT	CASSSSGGANTGELFF
few	TRBJ1-2	TRBD1	TRBV11-2	TGTGCCAGCAGCTTAGGACGAGACAGGGTTAGAGGGGACTATGGCTACACCTTC	CASSLGRDRVRGDYGYTF
many	TRBJ2-5	.	TRBV5-1	TGCGCCAGCAGATCTCTAAGTCCGGAAGAGACCCAGTACTTC	CASRSLSPEETQYF
.	TRBJ2-1	.	TRBV6-2/TRBV6-3	TGTGCCAGCAGTTACACTCAGGAATATAATGAGCAGTTCTTC	CASSYTQEYNEQFF
many	TRBJ2-3	TRBD2	TRBV9	TGTGCCAGCAGCGTAGTAGCTAGCGGGGGGCCGGATACGCAGTATTTT	CASSVVASGGPDTQYF